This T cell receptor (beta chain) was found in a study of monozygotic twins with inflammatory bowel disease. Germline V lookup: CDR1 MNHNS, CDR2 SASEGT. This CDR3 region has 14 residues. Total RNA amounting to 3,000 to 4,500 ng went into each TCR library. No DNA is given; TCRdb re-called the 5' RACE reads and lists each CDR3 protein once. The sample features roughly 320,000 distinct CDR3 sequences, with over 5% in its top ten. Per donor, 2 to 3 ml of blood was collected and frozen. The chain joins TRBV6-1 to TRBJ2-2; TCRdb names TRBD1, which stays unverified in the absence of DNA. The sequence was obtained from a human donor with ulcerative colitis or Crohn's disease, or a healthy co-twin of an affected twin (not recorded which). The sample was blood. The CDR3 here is CASTRQGMVGELFF.